This T cell receptor beta chain was sequenced in a study of T cell repertoires in cytomegalovirus infection (dated by TCRdb to between 2018 and 2021). Describing the broader study: Recently identified HLA-C-restricted CMV epitopes, whose presentation resists viral immunomodulation, were targeted by peptide stimulations together with well-studied HLA-B-restricted epitopes. The HLA type of each donor mattered for the analysis, because public TCR beta signatures pointed to carriage of CMV infection along with the matching HLA type.

This sample was sequenced with an Illumina HiSeq 1500. In TCRdb, the public reads were trimmed at Q25 with fastp and aligned with MiXCR, with productive beta chains retained. Each record represents a unique CDR3 protein, reported with the most common genes and DNA among its rows. A total of 370,000 or so distinct CDR3 sequences appear in this sample, roughly 36% of them only once. 13% of the sample is taken by the ten largest. This clonotype came up a few times. It lacks a known antigen. Per-base qualities were not stored, and no clone one base away is much larger. In the paper's terms, the treatment or condition label means: in vitro stimulation with specific CMV peptide epitopes to enrich CMV-specific T cells. Trimming leaves V shorter by 6 bases and J shorter by 8 bases, with the junction holding 6 bases beyond the gene matches. The cysteine opens and the phenylalanine closes a CDR3 of 13 amino acids. The entry retains the CDR3 DNA only, 39 bases that are in frame from base 1. CDR1 SEHNR and CDR2 FQNEAQ were looked up in the germline V gene (reference sequence).

Overall study outcomes, separate from this receptor: In both this cohort and an independent roughly 360-donor cohort, the cumulative frequency of public TCR beta family members distinguished carriers of CMV infection plus the relevant HLA type. In the ex vivo response, HLA-C-restricted CMV-specific TCR beta clonotypes were dominant, and in two of eight donors the single most frequent clonotype came from this HLA-C-restricted group.

The sequenced sample was cultured PBMCs, obtained from culture after CMV antigen stimulation. The receptor chain draws on TRBV7-9 and TRBJ1-4; 7 middle bases align to TRBD1. This TCR was recovered from a human donor in good health (CMV status not recorded). Some clones in this sample may be carry-over from other donors' samples. The DNA sequence is TGTGCCAGCAGGTCAGGGGGAAAGGAAAAACTGTTTTTT. The translation is CASRSGGKEKLFF. Extended through the reference TRBV7-9 and TRBJ1-4 proteins, this CDR3 yields the full variable domain: DTGVSQNPRHKITKRGQNVTFRCDPISEHNRLYWYRQTLGQGPEFLTYFQNEAQLEKSRLLSDRFSAERPKGSFSTLEIQRTEQGDSAMYLCASRSGGKEKLFFGSGTQLSVL.